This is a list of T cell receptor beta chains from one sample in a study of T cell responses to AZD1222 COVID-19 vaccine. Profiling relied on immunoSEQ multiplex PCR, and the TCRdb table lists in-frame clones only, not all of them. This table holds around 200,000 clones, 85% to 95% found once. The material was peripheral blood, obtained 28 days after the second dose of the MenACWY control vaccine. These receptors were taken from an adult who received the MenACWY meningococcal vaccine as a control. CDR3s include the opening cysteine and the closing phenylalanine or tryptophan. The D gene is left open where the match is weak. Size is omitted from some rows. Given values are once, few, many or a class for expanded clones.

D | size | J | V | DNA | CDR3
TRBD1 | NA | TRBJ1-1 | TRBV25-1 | TGTGCCAGCACCCGGGACAGTTGGAACACTGAAGCTTTCTTT | CASTRDSWNTEAFF
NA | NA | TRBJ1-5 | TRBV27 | TGTGCCAGCAGTTTATCCTTCGGATTGCGCAATCAGCCCCAGCATTTT | CASSLSFGLRNQPQHF
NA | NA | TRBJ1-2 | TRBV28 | TGTGCCAGCAGTTTGCCAGAAACTAACTATGGCTACACCTTC | CASSLPETNYGYTF
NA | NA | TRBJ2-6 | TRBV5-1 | TGCGCCAGCAGCCCGGACAGAGAGAGCTCTGGGGCCAACGTCCTGACTTTC | CASSPDRESSGANVLTF
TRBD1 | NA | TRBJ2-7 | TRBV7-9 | TGTGCCAGCAGCTTAGCGAACAGGGGGCTCTACGAGCAGTACTTC | CASSLANRGLYEQYF
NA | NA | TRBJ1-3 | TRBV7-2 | TGTGCCAGCAGCTTAGACGGGAGCTCTGGAAACACCATATATTTT | CASSLDGSSGNTIYF
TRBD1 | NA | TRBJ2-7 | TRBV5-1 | TGCGCCAGCAGCCTTGACAGGGGGACCGAGCAGTACTTC | CASSLDRGTEQYF
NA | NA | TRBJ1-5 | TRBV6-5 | TGTGCCAGCAGTTACTACTCGGGCAATCAGCCCCAGCATTTT | CASSYYSGNQPQHF
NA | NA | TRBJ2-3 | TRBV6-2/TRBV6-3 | TGTGCCAGCAGTTACTATCAGGGCACAGATACGCAGTATTTT | CASSYYQGTDTQYF
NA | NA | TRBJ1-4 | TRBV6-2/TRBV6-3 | TGTGCCAGCAGTCCACAGGGAAGGAATGAAAAACTGTTTTTT | CASSPQGRNEKLFF
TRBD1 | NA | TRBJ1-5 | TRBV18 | TGTGCCAGCTCACCCCAGACAGGGGGGGAGCCCCAGCATTTT | CASSPQTGGEPQHF
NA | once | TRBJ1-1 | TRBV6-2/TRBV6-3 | TGTGCCAGCAGTACCCGCTTGTCGGGGAACACTGAAGCTTTCTTT | CASSTRLSGNTEAFF
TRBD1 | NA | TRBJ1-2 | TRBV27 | TGTGCCAGCAGTTCTCTAGGGACAGGGAGACCCTATGGCTACACCTTC | CASSSLGTGRPYGYTF
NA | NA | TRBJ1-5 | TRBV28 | TGTGCCACCCTGGGGGGCTTGAGCAATCAGCCCCAGCATTTT | CATLGGLSNQPQHF
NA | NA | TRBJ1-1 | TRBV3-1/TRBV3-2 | TGTGCCAGCAGTCCTGGGTCGTTGGGGACTGAAGCTTTCTTT | CASSPGSLGTEAFF
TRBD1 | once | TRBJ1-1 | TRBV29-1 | TGCAGCACTAACAGGGGAGCTGAAGCTTTCTTT | CSTNRGAEAFF
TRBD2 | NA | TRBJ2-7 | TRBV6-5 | TGTGCCACCTCAAAGCTAGCGGGGGGGCAATACGAGCAGTACTTC | CATSKLAGGQYEQYF
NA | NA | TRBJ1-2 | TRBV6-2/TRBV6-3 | TGTGCCAGCAGTTCGAGGGACGGCAGAAATTATGGCTACACCTTC | CASSSRDGRNYGYTF